The 25 T cell receptor beta chains reported below all come from one sample, sequenced in a study of cytomegalovirus exposure and HLA in healthy donors. Sequencing was performed with immunoSEQ multiplex PCR; in TCRdb, only in-frame clones are kept and a portion is missing. This sample has some 240,000 clones, with 75% to 90% found just once. Sequenced: PBMCs. These receptors came from a woman in her 30s in good health and CMV-seropositive.

The chain employs TRBV4-1 and TRBJ1-4; 9 bases line up with TRBD1. CDR3 length: 18 amino acids. Losses at the gene ends were 2 bases for V and 8 bases for J; bases not matched to a gene: 15. CDR1 and CDR2 from the germline V gene are MGHRA and YSYEKL. The CDR3 sequence: CASSQSPRMGQGKEKLFF. The CDR3 bases are TGCGCCAGCAGCCAATCCCCCCGAATGGGACAGGGAAAAGAAAAACTGTTTTTT.

The chain has TRBV6-5 and TRBJ2-7, with 8 nucleotides matching TRBD1. The CDR3 runs to 15 residues. Germline CDR1 is MNHEY and CDR2 is SVGAGI. V was clipped by 7 bases and J by 7 bases; unmatched bases: 15. CDR3 in amino acids: CASKRGQGFVGEQYF. The CDR3, as DNA: TGTGCCAGCAAACGAGGACAGGGATTTGTGGGGGAGCAGTACTTC.

Here the CDR3 DNA reads TGTGCCAGCAGCCCCACCCGCCGGGACAGGAGTTTGAGGGCTGAAGCTTTCTTT. It translates to CASSPTRRDRSLRAEAFF. The rearrangement uses TRBV7-8 and TRBJ1-1; the match to TRBD1 covers 8 bases. The CDR3 extends over 18 amino acids. With V trimmed by 5 bases and J by 6 bases, 20 bases remained unmatched. The germline CDR1 and CDR2 sequences are SGHVS and FQNEAQ.

In DNA, the CDR3 is TGCAGTGCTGCCCCCGGGGGGACGCAGTATTTT. It specifies CSAAPGGTQYF. The chain employs TRBV20-1 and TRBJ2-3; TRBD2 matches at 7 bases. J lost 9 bases, V lost 5 bases, and 5 bases had no gene match. The CDR3 has 11 amino acids. Germline CDR1 DFQATT, CDR2 SNEGSKA (reference sequence).

This rearrangement joins TRBV25-1 to TRBJ2-1, with 12 positions matching TRBD2. The trim removed 5 bases at V and 4 bases at J, leaving 6 bases unmatched. The CDR3 has 16 residues. The germline CDR1 and CDR2 sequences are MGHDK and SYGVNS. CDR3 region: CASSLAGGLMYNEQFF. The CDR3 DNA sequence: TGTGCCAGCAGTCTAGCGGGAGGGCTGATGTACAATGAGCAGTTCTTC.

The chain combines TRBV9 with TRBJ2-3, with 12 bases identical to TRBD2. This CDR3 has 18 amino acids. The germline CDR1 and CDR2 sequences are SGDLS and YYNGEE. After removal of 3 bases from V and 4 bases from J, the junction contained 12 bases not matched to a gene. The CDR3 bases are TGTGCCAGCAGCGGGTCTCTAGCGGGAGGGCCGGGGGCAGATACGCAGTATTTT. Translation: CASSGSLAGGPGADTQYF.

The chain employs TRBV5-1 and TRBJ1-5; the D is unclear. The CDR3 sequence is 15 residues long. Germline loops: CDR1 SGHRS, CDR2 YFSETQ. V lost 2 bases to trimming and J lost 7 bases, with 16 bases between them. In nucleotides, the CDR3 is TGCGCCAGCAGCTTCGGGGTTGGCGCAAGCCAGCCCCAGCATTTT. Its protein product is CASSFGVGASQPQHF.

The DNA of the CDR3 is TGTGCCAGCAGTTTATCCACAGTGGTCACTGAAGCTTTCTTT. Protein product: CASSLSTVVTEAFF. The V and J genes are TRBV27 and TRBJ1-1; D is uncertain. Germline assignment: CDR1 MNHEY and CDR2 SMNVEV (reference sequence). This CDR3 comprises 14 residues. V was clipped by 0 bases and J by 4 bases, with 9 bases between them.

The J gene is TRBJ1-2, the V gene TRBV7-9, with TRBD1 as a possible D gene (5 bases). Germline V gives CDR1 SEHNR, CDR2 FQNEAQ (reference sequence). This CDR3 has 15 amino acids. V was clipped by 6 bases and J by 2 bases, with 16 bases between them. The CDR3 reads CASSSYGGRNYGYTF. In DNA form, the CDR3 reads TGTGCCAGCAGTTCATACGGGGGACGGAACTATGGCTACACCTTC.

The V and J genes are TRBV5-1 and TRBJ2-7; 11 nucleotides match TRBD2. V lost 4 bases, J lost 2 bases, and 8 bases stayed unmatched. Looked up from germline, CDR1 is SGHRS and CDR2 is YFSETQ. There are 16 residues in the CDR3. The CDR3 is CASSKETSGAPYEQYF. The DNA for the CDR3 is TGCGCCAGCAGCAAGGAGACTAGCGGGGCCCCCTACGAGCAGTACTTC.

This chain uses TRBV9 with TRBJ1-3; D is ambiguous. This CDR3 has 15 residues. The ends were cut back, 3 bases at V and 0 bases at J, with 10 bases in the middle. CDR1 is SGDLS and CDR2 is YYNGEE in the germline V gene. The CDR3 DNA follows: TGTGCCAGCAGCGATCGAGGTGCCTCTGGAAACACCATATATTTT. Protein product: CASSDRGASGNTIYF.

The CDR3 sequence: CASSDGTAGNTEAFF. In nucleotides, the CDR3 is TGTGCCAGCAGTGACGGGACAGCCGGGAACACTGAAGCTTTCTTT. The chain couples TRBV27 to TRBJ1-1; 7 bases match TRBD1. The CDR3 sequence is 15 residues long. The trim removed 5 bases at V and 1 base at J, leaving 7 bases unmatched. Germline-derived CDR1 and CDR2 are MNHEY and SMNVEV (reference sequence).

This chain joins TRBV29-1 and TRBJ1-5; a possible D gene is TRBD1 (5 bases). This CDR3 is built from 12 residues. Germline V gene sequence: CDR1 SQVTM, CDR2 ANQGSEA. Trimming shortened V by 5 bases and J by 11 bases, and 16 bases separated the two germline ends. The CDR3 spells CSVQGTGVSQHF. The CDR3 DNA is TGCAGCGTTCAGGGTACGGGGGTCTCCCAGCATTTT.

The chain has TRBV4-2 and TRBJ2-7; weak D call: TRBD2 (5 bases). This CDR3 contains 15 residues. The germline V gene encodes CDR1 LGHNA and CDR2 YNFKEQ. Trimming took 1 base from V and 2 from J, leaving 12 bases between them. In DNA form, the CDR3 reads TGTGCCAGCAGCCAAGCGCTAGCATCACCCTACGAGCAGTACTTC. It yields the protein CASSQALASPYEQYF.

This clone came up many times. The genes are TRBV2 and TRBJ2-7; TRBD2 aligns across 11 bases. CDR1 and CDR2 from the germline V gene are SNHLY and FYNNEI. J lost 7 bases, V lost 6 bases, and 8 bases had no gene match. The CDR3 spans 14 residues. CDR3 nucleotide sequence: TGTGCCAGCAGCTTTACTAGCGGGAGTAGAGAGCAGTACTTC. Its protein product is CASSFTSGSREQYF.

There are many counts of this clone. The V call is TRBV6-1, the J call TRBJ2-7, with D possibly TRBD2 on 6 matching bases. The CDR3 totals 12 residues. V lost 7 bases and J lost 2, with 9 bases in between. Germline loops: CDR1 MNHNS, CDR2 SASEGT. DNA of the CDR3: TGTGCCAGCACGGAGGGGACCTACGAGCAGTACTTC. This sequence encodes CASTEGTYEQYF.

The chain has TRBV5-1 and TRBJ1-2; D uncertain. Trimming removed 1 base at V and 4 bases at J, with 14 bases between. This CDR3 region has 15 residues. CDR1 and CDR2 from the germline V gene are SGHRS and YFSETQ. The CDR3 sequence: CASSLIPKEAYGYTF. The DNA for the CDR3 is TGCGCCAGCAGCTTGATCCCGAAGGAGGCCTATGGCTACACCTTC.

CDR3 DNA sequence: TGTGCCAGTAGTACAAGCGGGAGGGGGTACAATGAGCAGTTCTTC. It specifies CASSTSGRGYNEQFF. The gene calls are TRBV19 and TRBJ2-1, with TRBD2 matching 10 bases. Germline CDR1 LNHDA, CDR2 SQIVND (reference sequence). V was pared by 4 bases and J by 4 bases, with 4 bases of the junction left unmatched. This CDR3 comprises 15 residues.

In the case of this clone: Distinct nucleotide sequences in the sample also encode this CDR3. The chain links TRBV5-1 to TRBJ2-7; tentative D call: TRBD1 (5 bases). This CDR3 region has 12 residues. The germline gives CDR1 SGHRS, CDR2 YFSETQ. V was pared by 4 bases and J by 3 bases, with 8 bases between. The CDR3 DNA reads TGCGCCAGCAGCCTGACAGACTACGAGCAGTACTTC. It specifies CASSLTDYEQYF.

This sequence joins TRBV6-6 and TRBJ2-2; no clear D. V was cut by 6 bases and J by 0 bases, with 14 bases left in between. CDR1 MNHNY and CDR2 SVGAGI come from the germline V gene (reference sequence). This CDR3 region has 16 residues. The CDR3 loop is CASSPFRGTNTGELFF. CDR3 coding DNA: TGTGCCAGCAGCCCCTTTCGCGGAACGAACACCGGGGAGCTGTTTTTT.

In the case of this clone: The same CDR3 is also encoded by other DNA sequences in this sample. The chain couples TRBV6-6 to TRBJ2-5; D is undetermined. This CDR3 is 11 amino acids long. V was clipped by 4 bases and J by 5 bases, with 5 bases between them. Looked up from germline, CDR1 is MNHNY and CDR2 is SVGAGI (reference sequence). The CDR3 bases are TGTGCCAGCAGTTCCGTCGAGACCCAGTACTTC. Protein: CASSSVETQYF.

The chain has TRBV30 and TRBJ1-1; D call uncertain. Per the germline V gene, CDR1 is GTSNPN and CDR2 is SVGIG (reference sequence). The length of the CDR3 is 13 residues. Trimming left V 5 bases short and J 1 base short, with 11 bases between. CDR3 region: CAWEGIGNTEAFF. As DNA, the CDR3 is TGTGCCTGGGAGGGTATTGGGAACACTGAAGCTTTCTTT.

The chain is built from TRBV19 and TRBJ2-3; 7 bases are shared with TRBD2. Looked up from germline, CDR1 is LNHDA and CDR2 is SQIVND (reference sequence). Trimming removed 5 bases from V and 3 bases from J; junction bases left unmatched: 8. The CDR3 spans 15 residues. The CDR3 reads CASSADSGNTDTQYF. DNA for the CDR3: TGTGCCAGTAGTGCAGACAGCGGGAATACAGATACGCAGTATTTT. The variable domain in full, with the rest retrieved from reference TRBV19 and TRBJ2-3, is DGGITQSPKYLFRKEGQNVTLSCEQNLNHDAMYWYRQDPGQGLRLIYYSQIVNDFQKGDIAEGYSVSREKKESFPLTVTSAQKNPTAFYLCASSADSGNTDTQYFGPGTRLTVL.

J is TRBJ1-1 and V is TRBV30; unclear D gene. Trimming stripped 5 bases from V and 0 bases from J, with 7 bases between. Germline CDR1 is GTSNPN and CDR2 is SVGIG (reference sequence). This CDR3 spans 12 amino acids. CDR3 nucleotides: TGTGCCTGGTCGGGGATGAACACTGAAGCTTTCTTT. This sequence encodes CAWSGMNTEAFF. The whole variable domain, filled in from reference TRBV30 and TRBJ1-1, reads SQTIHQWPATLVQPVGSPLSLECTVEGTSNPNLYWYRQAAGRGLQLLFYSVGIGQISSEVPQNLSASRPQDRQFILSSKKLLLSDSGFYLCAWSGMNTEAFFGQGTRLTVV.

The chain is built from TRBV15 and TRBJ2-3, with D unclear. The germline CDR1 and CDR2 sequences are LNHNV and YYDKDF (reference sequence). Deletions cut 7 bases from V and 4 bases from J, with 12 bases between. The CDR3 extends over 13 amino acids. This CDR3 is CATKFGSADTQYF. As DNA, the CDR3 is TGTGCCACCAAGTTCGGGTCCGCAGATACGCAGTATTTT.